This T cell receptor beta chain was sequenced in a study of tumor-infiltrating lymphocytes in primary liver carcinoma. Study summary: The number of productive TCRbeta reads per sample ranged from roughly 3.65 to 7.5 million and was similar across tissue types. Study conclusions and caveats: Overlap in tumor-adjacent and tumor-blood pairs fell below that of tumor region pairs.

For this clonotype: As yet, its antigen is unknown. The CDR3 end shows no conserved phenylalanine or tryptophan, and so a read error is likely.

Co-extracted RNA and DNA came from roughly 20-30 mg of unsorted bulk tissue. The CDR3 has 12 amino acids. CDR1 SQVTM and CDR2 ANQGSEA come from the germline V gene. A constant-region primer primed TCR beta cDNA synthesis from 450 to 550 ng of total RNA. A slightly modified ARM-PCR protocol with three nested multiplex PCR rounds produced these TCR beta libraries. TRBV1-TRBV30 forward primers paired with a C-beta reverse primer were used in the first two PCR rounds, which ran roughly 11 cycles each. TCRdb analysed the multiplex PCR reads with MiXCR anew, one entry per CDR3 protein. The table shows about 120,000 distinct CDR3 sequences, with around 65% occurring only once.

Sample: tumor-adjacent normal liver tissue. This sequence was found in a woman aged 55-75 years with primary liver carcinoma and hepatitis B virus infection. The chain couples TRBV29-1 to TRBJ1-5, with 9 bases that match TRBD1. The CDR3 loop reads CSVRTGDQPQHV. CDR3 nucleotide sequence: TGTAGCGTTCGGACAGGGGATCAGCCCCAGCATGTT.